The 7 T cell receptor beta chains below all came from one sample that was sequenced in a study of cytomegalovirus exposure and HLA in healthy donors. Libraries were prepared by immunoSEQ multiplex PCR; TCRdb keeps only in-frame clonotypes and omits some of them. Of fewer than 200,000 clones listed, 80% to 90% are singletons. Sequencing was performed on PBMCs. These receptors originate from a woman under 30 in good health and CMV-seronegative.

In DNA form, the CDR3 reads TGCGCCAGCAGCGTGACCGGGAGGAACACTGAAGCTTTCTTT. As protein: CASSVTGRNTEAFF. This chain joins TRBV5-1 and TRBJ1-1, with no clear D. Germline V CDR1 and CDR2: SGHRS, YFSETQ. V lost 4 bases to trimming and J lost 1 base, with 11 bases between them. This CDR3 has 14 residues.

The chain carries TRBV10-1 and TRBJ1-5; no firm D call. Germline values: CDR1 WNHNN, CDR2 SYGVQD (reference sequence). The CDR3 is 12 amino acids. V gave up 11 bases and J gave up 2 bases, with 10 bases separating them. CDR3 region: CAQRQGNQPQHF. DNA of the CDR3: TGCGCCCAACGCCAGGGCAATCAGCCCCAGCATTTT.

V and J are TRBV30 and TRBJ1-2, with no clear D. This CDR3 region has 13 residues. Germline V CDR1 and CDR2: GTSNPN, SVGIG (reference sequence). With 2 bases removed from V and 1 base from J, the gap between germline ends came to 8 bases. CDR3: CAWSLSVNYGYTF. The CDR3 bases are TGTGCCTGGAGTTTAAGCGTTAACTATGGCTACACCTTC.

This clone was seen repeatedly, ten times or more. The CDR3 bases are TGTGCCAGTACAGGGTACACTGAAGCTTTCTTT. It specifies CASTGYTEAFF. The chain is built from TRBV19 and TRBJ1-1; a weak D match, TRBD1 (5 bases). V lost 7 bases, J lost 3 bases, and 6 bases lay in between. Germline V lookup: CDR1 LNHDA, CDR2 SQIVND (reference sequence). The CDR3 length is 11 residues.

In its sample, this clone was seen a few times. The V call is TRBV5-6, the J call TRBJ2-1; D gene unclear. Trimming removed 4 bases from V and 8 bases from J, with 10 bases in between. CDR1 is SGHDT and CDR2 is YYEEEE in the germline V gene. The CDR3 totals 12 residues. CDR3 region: CASSRRRDEQFF. In nucleotides, the CDR3 is TGTGCCAGCAGCCGGCGACGGGATGAGCAGTTCTTC. The entire variable domain, with the rest obtained from reference TRBV5-6 and TRBJ2-1, is as follows: DAGVTQSPTHLIKTRGQQVTLRCSPKSGHDTVSWYQQALGQGPQFIFQYYEEEERQRGNFPDRFSGHQFPNYSSELNVNALLLGDSALYLCASSRRRDEQFFGPGTRLTVL.

The chain carries TRBV7-8 and TRBJ2-1, with a weak D call TRBD2 (6 bases). Between the trimmed V and J ends, which lost 0 bases and 9 bases, there was a span of 6 bases. The CDR3 consists of 12 residues. Germline CDR1 and CDR2: SGHVS and FQNEAQ. The CDR3 DNA sequence: TGTGCCAGCAGCTTAGCGGAGGGTGAGCAGTTCTTC. It specifies CASSLAEGEQFF.

The genes are TRBV27 and TRBJ2-7; 11 nucleotides line up with TRBD1. Per germline, CDR1 MNHEY and CDR2 SMNVEV (reference sequence). The CDR3 length is 16 residues. Unmatched junction bases numbered 9, after V lost 6 bases and J lost 2 bases. The CDR3 sequence is CASRESPGQGAYEQYF. The CDR3 nucleotides read TGTGCCAGCAGGGAATCCCCGGGACAGGGGGCCTACGAGCAGTACTTC.